By frequency in the sample, the clone carrying this T cell receptor (beta chain) is medium-sized. Its antigen is unidentified. Germline V gene sequence: CDR1 SGHAT, CDR2 FQNNGV. CDR3 length equals 16 residues. V lost 0 bases and J lost 9, with 18 bases in between. The entry originates in a study of spatial heterogeneity in lung cancer. About the research overall: Sequencing consistently turned up more beta-chain sequences than alpha-chain sequences.

Time point indicated: sample taken at primary tumor resection. The 70 or so donors had untreated early-stage non-small cell lung cancer. TCRdb reanalysed the 5' RACE reads using MiXCR and keeps one entry per CDR3 protein. The table records 7,000 to 10,000 distinct CDR3 sequences, roughly 3% of them present only once. Regarding the study as a whole: Counts of expanded alpha and beta TCRs within tumors tracked the tumor nonsynonymous mutation count.

The sequencing used lung tumor tissue, collected at surgery. The TCR originated in a male donor with early-stage non-small cell lung cancer. This chain uses TRBV11-2 with TRBJ1-5, with D tentatively TRBD1 (5 bases). CDR3 sequence (DNA): TGTGCCAGCAGCTTAGATACCGGGGCTTCATTTTCGCCCCAGCATTTT. Encoded protein: CASSLDTGASFSPQHF.